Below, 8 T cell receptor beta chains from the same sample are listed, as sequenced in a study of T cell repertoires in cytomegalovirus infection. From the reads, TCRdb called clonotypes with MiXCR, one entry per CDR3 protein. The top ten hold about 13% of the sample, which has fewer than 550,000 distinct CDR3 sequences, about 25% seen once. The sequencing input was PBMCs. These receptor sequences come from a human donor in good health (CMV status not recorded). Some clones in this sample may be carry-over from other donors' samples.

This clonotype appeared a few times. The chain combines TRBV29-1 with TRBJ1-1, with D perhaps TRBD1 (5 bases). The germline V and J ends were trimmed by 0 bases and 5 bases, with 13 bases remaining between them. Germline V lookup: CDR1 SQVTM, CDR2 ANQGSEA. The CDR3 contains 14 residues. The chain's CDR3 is CSVEEGRVRTEAFF. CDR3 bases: TGCAGCGTTGAAGAGGGCAGGGTGAGGACTGAAGCTTTCTTT.

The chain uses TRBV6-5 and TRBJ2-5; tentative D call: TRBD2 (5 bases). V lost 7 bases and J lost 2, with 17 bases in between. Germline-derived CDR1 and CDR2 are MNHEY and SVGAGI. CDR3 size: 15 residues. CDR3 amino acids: CASKRNEHQQETQYF. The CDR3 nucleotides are TGTGCCAGCAAGCGGAACGAACACCAACAAGAGACCCAGTACTTC.

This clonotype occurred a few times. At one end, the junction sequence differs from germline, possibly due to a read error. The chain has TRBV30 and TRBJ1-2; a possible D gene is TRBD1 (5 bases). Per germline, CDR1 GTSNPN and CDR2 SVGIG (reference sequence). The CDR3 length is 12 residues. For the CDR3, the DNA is TGTGCTTGGACGGAGGGTTTGGGGGTTTACACCTTC. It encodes CAWTEGLGVYTF. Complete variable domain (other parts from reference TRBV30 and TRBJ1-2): SQTIHQWPATLVQPVGSPLSLECTVEGTSNPNLYWYRQAAGRGLQLLFYSVGIGQISSEVPQNLSASRPQDRQFILSSKKLLLSDSGFYLCAWTEGLGVYTFGSGTRLTVV.

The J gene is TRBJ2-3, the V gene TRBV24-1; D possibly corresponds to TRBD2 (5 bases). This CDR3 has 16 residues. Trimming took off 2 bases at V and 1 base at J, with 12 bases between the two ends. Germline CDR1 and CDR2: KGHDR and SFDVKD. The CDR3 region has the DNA TGTGCCACCAGTGATTCGAGGGATTGGGGCACAGATACGCAGTATTTT. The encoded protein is CATSDSRDWGTDTQYF.

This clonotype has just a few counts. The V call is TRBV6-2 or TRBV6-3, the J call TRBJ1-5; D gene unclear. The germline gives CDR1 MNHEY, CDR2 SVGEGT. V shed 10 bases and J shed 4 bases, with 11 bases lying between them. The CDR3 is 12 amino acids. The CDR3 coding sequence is TGTGCCACCAAGACCCTGAATCAGCCCCAGCATTTT. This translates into CATKTLNQPQHF.

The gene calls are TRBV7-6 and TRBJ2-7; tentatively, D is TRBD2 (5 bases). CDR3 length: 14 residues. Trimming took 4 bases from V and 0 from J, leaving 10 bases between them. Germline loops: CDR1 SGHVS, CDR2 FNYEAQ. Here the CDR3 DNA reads TGTGCCAGCAGCTCCCTGGGAGTCTCCTACGAGCAGTACTTC. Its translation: CASSSLGVSYEQYF.

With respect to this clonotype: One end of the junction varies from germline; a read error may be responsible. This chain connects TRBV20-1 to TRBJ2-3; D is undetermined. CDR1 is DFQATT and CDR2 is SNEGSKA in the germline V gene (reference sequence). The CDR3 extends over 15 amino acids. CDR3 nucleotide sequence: TGCAGTGCTTTCCTCCCCCGAGCCGCCACAGATACGCAGTGTTTT. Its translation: CSAFLPRAATDTQCF.

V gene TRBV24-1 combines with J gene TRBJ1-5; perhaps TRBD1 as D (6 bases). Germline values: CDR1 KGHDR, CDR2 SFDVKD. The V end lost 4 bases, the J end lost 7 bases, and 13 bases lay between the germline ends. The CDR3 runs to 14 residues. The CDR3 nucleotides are TGTGCCACCAGTGAACAGGGCTTGGGGCAGCCCCAGCATTTT. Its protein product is CATSEQGLGQPQHF.